This T cell receptor beta chain stems from a study of blood T cell repertoires in COVID-19 (dated by TCRdb to about 2020). With respect to the entire study: The collaborator samples originated in the United States, Italy and Spain and spanned the acute and convalescent phases of COVID-19. The material from the prospective study consisted of cDNA or gDNA derived from T cells, B-cell-depleted T cells, or PBMCs. Deeply sampled blood TCRbeta repertoires from subjects exposed to, actively infected with, or recovered from COVID-19 were included in the dataset. A freely available public database, intended as a resource for researchers studying the immune response to SARS-CoV-2, is where the repertoires were released. The samples were drawn from the first 160 participants of the ongoing ImmuneRACE study and from under 1,500 subjects provided by 6 global collaborators. Nearly every sample came with metadata listing a de-identified subject ID, COVID-19 status, age in years and sex. Where available, HLA class I and class II types were taken from metadata supplied by the sample provider and were not determined by assay-based typing. Broader findings and caveats from the paper: The amount of clinical and demographic metadata varied by source and participant and was provided uncurated.

The immunoSEQ Assay, a bias-controlled multiplex PCR, was used to amplify TCRbeta CDR3 regions from genomic DNA. In the paper's pipeline: Within the assay, amplification of reference gene primers was used to estimate how many nucleated cells each sample contained. To quantify the absolute abundance of each unique TCRbeta CDR3 rearrangement, sequence reads were collapsed and filtered. For each sample, productive Simpson clonality was calculated as the square root of Simpson's diversity index across productive rearrangements. TCRdb holds this immuneACCESS table with in-frame rearrangements only. Some clones are missing; in checked studies, unresolved V genes explain under half, and the rest has no known cause. That table gives V, J and clone size, and the DNA gave D and trimming. The sample records over 150,000 clones, around 80% of which are singletons. The top ten hold around 16% of the sample. As concerns this clone: The target of this receptor is not known. Base qualities are not recorded, but no much larger clone differs from it by a single base.

Ends trimmed: V by 4 bases, J by 2 bases; bases unmatched to a gene: 8. The germline V gene specifies SGHRS as CDR1 and YFSETQ as CDR2. From the cysteine through the phenylalanine, the CDR3 covers 16 amino acids. Of all the DNA, just the CDR3 is kept, 48 bases in frame from base 1. Participants in the prospective study were aged about 18 to 95 years, lived in about two dozen United States geographic areas, and enrolled through a virtual design. In the prospective study, cohorts were assigned on the basis of participant-reported clinical history obtained from a screening survey and a study questionnaire. For ImmuneRACE Cohort 3, a participant was defined as recovered based on two consecutive negative NP/OP PCR tests, clearance by a healthcare professional, or resolution of symptoms. Mobile phlebotomists in the prospective study collected whole blood, serum and a nasopharyngeal or oropharyngeal swab from every participant. Over a roughly 2-month period, participants in the prospective study had the option of providing additional blood draws and questionnaires. Prospective study blood samples were shipped either frozen or at room temperature before DNA extraction.

Recombination linked TRBV5-1 to TRBJ1-5; TRBD1 lines up with 8 middle nucleotides. This sequence originates from a woman aged 45-65 years who had recovered from COVID-19. The sequencing sample was made of PBMCs or T cells enriched from blood (not recorded which). For the CDR3, the sequence is CASSLGGTGGNQPQHF. The DNA reads as follows: TGCGCCAGCAGCCTGGGAGGGACAGGAGGCAATCAGCCCCAGCATTTT.